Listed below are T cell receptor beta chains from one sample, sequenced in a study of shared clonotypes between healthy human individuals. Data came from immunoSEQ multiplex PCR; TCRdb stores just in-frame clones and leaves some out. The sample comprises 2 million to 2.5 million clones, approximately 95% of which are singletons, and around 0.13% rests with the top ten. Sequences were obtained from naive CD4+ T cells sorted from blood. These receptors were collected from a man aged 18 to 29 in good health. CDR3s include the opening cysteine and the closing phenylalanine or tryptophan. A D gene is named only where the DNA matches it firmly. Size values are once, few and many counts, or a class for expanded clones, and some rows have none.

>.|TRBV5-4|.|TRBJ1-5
TGTGCCAGCAGCGTAGATAGCAATCAGCCCCAGCATTTT
CASSVDSNQPQHF
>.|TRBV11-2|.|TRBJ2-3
TGTGCCAGCAGTAATAAGGTCACCTCGGTCCAGGGGTACACAGATACGCAGTATTTT
CASSNKVTSVQGYTDTQYF
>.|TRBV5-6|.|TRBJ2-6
TGTGCCAGCAGCTTGATCGCAGGGGCTGGGGCCAACGTCCTGACTTTC
CASSLIAGAGANVLTF
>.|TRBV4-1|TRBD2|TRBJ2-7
TGCGCCAGCAGGCCGCTAGCGGGGATCTCCTACGAGCAGTACTTC
CASRPLAGISYEQYF
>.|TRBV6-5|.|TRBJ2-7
TGTGCCAGCAGTTACCGCGCGGGGTATTACGAGCAGTACTTC
CASSYRAGYYEQYF
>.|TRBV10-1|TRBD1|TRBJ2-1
TGCGCCAGCAGCGAGGACAGGGTGGGCTACAATGAGCAGTTCTTC
CASSEDRVGYNEQFF
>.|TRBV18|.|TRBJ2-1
TGTGCCAGCTCACCGGGGCAGTACAATGAGCAGTTCTTC
CASSPGQYNEQFF
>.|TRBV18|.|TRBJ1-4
TGTGCCAGCTCACCCGAGGGGGGACATGAAAAACTGTTTTTT
CASSPEGGHEKLFF
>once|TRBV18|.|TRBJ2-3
TGTGCCAGCACCGGAGCGGTATACACAGATACGCAGTATTTT
CASTGAVYTDTQYF
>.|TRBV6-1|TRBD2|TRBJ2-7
TGTGCCAGCAGTGAAGGGACTAGCGGGAAATCGTACGAGCAGTACTTC
CASSEGTSGKSYEQYF
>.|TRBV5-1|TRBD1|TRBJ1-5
TGCGCCAGCAGCTTGGCGGGACAGTTCAATCAGCCCCAGCATTTT
CASSLAGQFNQPQHF
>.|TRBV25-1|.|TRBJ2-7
TGTGCCAGCAGGGGAGCGGTAGACTCCTACGAGCAGTACTTC
CASRGAVDSYEQYF
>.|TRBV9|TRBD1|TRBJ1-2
TGTGCCAGCAGCCCGTTGGGACAGCCCTCTAACTATGGCTACACCTTC
CASSPLGQPSNYGYTF
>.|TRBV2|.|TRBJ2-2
TGTGCCAGCAGTGAAGGTCCCGGGGAGCTGTTTTTT
CASSEGPGELFF
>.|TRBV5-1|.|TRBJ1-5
TGCGCCAGCATGGGAGGACTAGAGTGGAGCAATCAGCCCCAGCATTTT
CASMGGLEWSNQPQHF
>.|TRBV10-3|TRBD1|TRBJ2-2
TGTGCCATCACCCCCCGGGACAGGGGTGCCGGGGAGCTGTTTTTT
CAITPRDRGAGELFF
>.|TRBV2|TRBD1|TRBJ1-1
TGTGCCAGCAGAGGCGGGACAGGGAGTTCTGAAGCTTTCTTT
CASRGGTGSSEAFF
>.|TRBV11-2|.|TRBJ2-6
TGTGCCAGCACCCCAATCCGCTCTGGGGCCAACGTCCTGACTTTC
CASTPIRSGANVLTF
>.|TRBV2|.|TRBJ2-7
TGTGCCAGCAGCGGCCAGGGAGACTACGAGCAGTACTTC
CASSGQGDYEQYF
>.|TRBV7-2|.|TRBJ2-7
TGTGCCAGCAGCCCAACCGGGGCCGCCGGTGGGTACTTC
CASSPTGAAGGYF
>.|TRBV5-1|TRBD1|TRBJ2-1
TGCGCCAGCAGCCTGAGGGACAGCGTTAACAATGAGCAGTTCTTC
CASSLRDSVNNEQFF
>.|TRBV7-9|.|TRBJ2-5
TGTGCCAGCAGCTTAGCGAAGGGGAAGGAGACCCAGTACTTC
CASSLAKGKETQYF
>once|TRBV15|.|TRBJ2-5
TGTGCCACCAGCAGAGGGGACGGAAATAGCCAGACCCAGTACTTC
CATSRGDGNSQTQYF
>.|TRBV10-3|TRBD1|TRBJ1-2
TGTGCCATCAGTGATGATGGGCGACAGGGTGGCGGCTACACCTTC
CAISDDGRQGGGYTF
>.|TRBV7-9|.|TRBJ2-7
TGTGCCAGCAGCCACGGACTTTTCGAGCAGTACTTC
CASSHGLFEQYF
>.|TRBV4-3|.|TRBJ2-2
TGCGCCAGCAGCCAATCCCACGGCACTAACGCGAACACCGGGGAGCTGTTTTTT
CASSQSHGTNANTGELFF
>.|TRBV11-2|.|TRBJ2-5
TGTGCCAGCAGCTTAGGCGTTTCACAGGGTCGATCGGAGACCCAGTACTTC
CASSLGVSQGRSETQYF
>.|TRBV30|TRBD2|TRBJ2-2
TGTGCCTGGTTAGCGGGGCAGAGGACCGGGGAGCTGTTTTTT
CAWLAGQRTGELFF
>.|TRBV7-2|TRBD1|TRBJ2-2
TGTGCCAGCAGCCCACGACAGGGCACCGGGGAGCTGTTTTTT
CASSPRQGTGELFF
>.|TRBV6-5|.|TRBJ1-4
TGTGCCAGCAGCTCCGGGAGAGTCTGGGGGAAACTGTTTTTT
CASSSGRVWGKLFF
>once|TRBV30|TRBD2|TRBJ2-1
TGTGCCTGGAGGGGAGAGGCTAGCGGAGCCCTTAATGAGCAGTTCTTC
CAWRGEASGALNEQFF
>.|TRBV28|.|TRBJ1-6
TGTGCCACCTCTCTGGGTTCACCCCTCCACTTT
CATSLGSPLHF
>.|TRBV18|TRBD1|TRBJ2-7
TGTGCCAGCTCACCACCTGGGGACAGGGGCTACGAGCAGTACTTC
CASSPPGDRGYEQYF
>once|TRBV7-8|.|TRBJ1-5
TGTGCCAGCAGCCCCCATAATCAGCCCCAGCATTTT
CASSPHNQPQHF
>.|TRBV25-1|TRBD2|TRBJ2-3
TGTGCCAGCAGTGAATTTGGGGGGGATCGGGTTACGCAGTATTTT
CASSEFGGDRVTQYF
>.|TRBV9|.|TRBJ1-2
TGTGCCAGCAGCGTAGTCGGATCGAACTATGGCTACACCTTC
CASSVVGSNYGYTF
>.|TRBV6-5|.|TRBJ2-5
TGTGCCAGCACAAGGGGTTCGTCCCAGTACTTC
CASTRGSSQYF
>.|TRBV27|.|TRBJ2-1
TGTGCCAGCAGTTTAAGGAGTCAACCCCGATCCTACAATGAGCAGTTCTTC
CASSLRSQPRSYNEQFF
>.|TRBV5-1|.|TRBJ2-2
TGCGCCAGCAGCTTGGGACTAGCCGGGGAGCTGTTTTTT
CASSLGLAGELFF
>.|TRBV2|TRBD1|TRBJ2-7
TGTGCCAGCATCCTAGATAGGGGACAGGTTTCCTACGAGCAGTACTTC
CASILDRGQVSYEQYF
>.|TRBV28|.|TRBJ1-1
TGTGCCAGCAGCCGTATCGGTCGGGGGGCTAAGAACACTGAAGCTTTCTTT
CASSRIGRGAKNTEAFF
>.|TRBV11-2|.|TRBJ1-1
TGTGCCAGCAGCTTAGGGGGTGGGTGGGCTGGCACTGAAGCTTTCTTT
CASSLGGGWAGTEAFF
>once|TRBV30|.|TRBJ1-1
TGTGCCTGGAGCACGGGCCCGGGACGGGGGGGGACTGAAGCTTTCTTT
CAWSTGPGRGGTEAFF
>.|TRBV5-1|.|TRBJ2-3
TGCGCCAGCAGCTTGGAGGGTGGCACAGATACGCAGTATTTT
CASSLEGGTDTQYF
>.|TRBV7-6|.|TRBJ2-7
TGTGCCAGCAGCTTAGCTGGGGGGAGGACCCTTTCCAGCCACTACGAGCAGTACTTC
CASSLAGGRTLSSHYEQYF
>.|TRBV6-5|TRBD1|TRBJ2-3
TGTGCCAGCAGTTACTCAGACAGGGGAACAGATACGCAGTATTTT
CASSYSDRGTDTQYF
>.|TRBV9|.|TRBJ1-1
TGTGCCAGCAGCAACCGGGACGGAAAAGCTTTCTTT
CASSNRDGKAFF
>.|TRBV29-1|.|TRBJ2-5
TGCAGCGTTGAAGTCCGTTCAGAGACCCAGTACTTC
CSVEVRSETQYF
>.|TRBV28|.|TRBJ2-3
TGTGCCAGCAGTTTCCCGACAGATACGCAGTATTTT
CASSFPTDTQYF
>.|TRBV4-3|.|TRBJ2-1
TGCGCCAGCAGCCAAGGGTTGGAGAGGAATGAGCAGTTCTTC
CASSQGLERNEQFF
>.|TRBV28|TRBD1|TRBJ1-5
TGTGCCAGCAGTTTATACGGGACAGATAATCAGCCCCAGCATTTT
CASSLYGTDNQPQHF
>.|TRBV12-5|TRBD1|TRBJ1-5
TGTGCTAGTGGTCGAAGACAGGGGGCCGAAGGTAGTAGCAATCAGCCCCAGCATTTT
CASGRRQGAEGSSNQPQHF
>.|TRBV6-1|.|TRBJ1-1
TGTGCCAGCAGTGAAATGGGGGGCAGGACTGAAGCTTTCTTT
CASSEMGGRTEAFF
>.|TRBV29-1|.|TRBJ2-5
TGCAGCGGGACAGCCCAAGAGACCCAGTACTTC
CSGTAQETQYF
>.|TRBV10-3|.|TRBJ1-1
TGTGCCATCAGTGAGAACGGGGGGATCGGGGAAGCTTTCTTT
CAISENGGIGEAFF
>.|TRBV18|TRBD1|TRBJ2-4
TGTGCCAGCTCACCACTACAGGGGGTCAAAAACATTCAGTACTTC
CASSPLQGVKNIQYF
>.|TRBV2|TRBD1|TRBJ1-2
TGTGCCAGCACCGAGGGACAGATTGCTAACTATGGCTACACCTTC
CASTEGQIANYGYTF
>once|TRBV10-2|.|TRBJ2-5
TGCGCCAGCAGTGATAGGACGCCAGAGACCCAGTACTTC
CASSDRTPETQYF
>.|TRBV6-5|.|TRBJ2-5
TGTGCCAGCAGCCCAAGACCGTATCAAGAGACCCAGTACTTC
CASSPRPYQETQYF
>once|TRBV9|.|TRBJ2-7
TGTGCCAGCAGCGTAGAATGGGCCCAGGGGTACGAGCAGTACTTC
CASSVEWAQGYEQYF